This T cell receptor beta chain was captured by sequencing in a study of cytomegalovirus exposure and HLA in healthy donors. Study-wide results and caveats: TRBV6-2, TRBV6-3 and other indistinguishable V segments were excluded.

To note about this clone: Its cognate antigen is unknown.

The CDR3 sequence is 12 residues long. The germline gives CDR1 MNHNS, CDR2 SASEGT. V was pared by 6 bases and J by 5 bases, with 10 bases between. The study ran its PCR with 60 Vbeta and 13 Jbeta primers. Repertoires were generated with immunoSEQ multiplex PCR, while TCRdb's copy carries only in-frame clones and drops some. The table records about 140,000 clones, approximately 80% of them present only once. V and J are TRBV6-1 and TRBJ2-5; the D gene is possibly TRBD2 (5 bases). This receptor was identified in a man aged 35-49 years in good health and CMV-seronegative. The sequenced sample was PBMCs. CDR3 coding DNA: TGTGCCAGCAGCCTTACTAGGGAGACCCAGTACTTC. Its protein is CASSLTRETQYF.